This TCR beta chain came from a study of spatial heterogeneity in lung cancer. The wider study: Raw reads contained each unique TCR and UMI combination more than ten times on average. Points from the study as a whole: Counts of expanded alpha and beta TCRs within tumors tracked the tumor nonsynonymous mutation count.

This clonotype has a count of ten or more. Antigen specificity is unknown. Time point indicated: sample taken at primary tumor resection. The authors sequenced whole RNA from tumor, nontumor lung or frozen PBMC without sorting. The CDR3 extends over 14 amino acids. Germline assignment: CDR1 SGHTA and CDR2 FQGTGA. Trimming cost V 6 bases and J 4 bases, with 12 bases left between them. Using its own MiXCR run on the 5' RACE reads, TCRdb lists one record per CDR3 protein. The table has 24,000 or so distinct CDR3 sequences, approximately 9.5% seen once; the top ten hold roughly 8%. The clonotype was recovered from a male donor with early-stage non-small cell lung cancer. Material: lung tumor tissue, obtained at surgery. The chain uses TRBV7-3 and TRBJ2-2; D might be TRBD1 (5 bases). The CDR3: CASRVGVGTGELFF. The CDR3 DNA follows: TGTGCCAGCAGGGTAGGGGTTGGCACCGGGGAGCTGTTTTTT.